The 3 T cell receptor beta chains in this list originate from one sample, sequenced in a study of T cell repertoires in cytomegalovirus infection (dated by TCRdb to between 2018 and 2021). The treatment or condition label, read with the paper, signifies: in vitro stimulation with specific CMV peptide epitopes to enrich CMV-specific T cells. The antigens these receptors bind are not known. The sample was run on an Illumina HiSeq 1500. TCRdb applied fastp at Q25 and MiXCR to the public reads, then kept only in-frame beta chains. A single entry per CDR3 protein holds the most common genes and DNA from its merged rows. Present in this sample are roughly 340,000 distinct CDR3 sequences, 25% to 30% of which were seen just once. About 19% of the sample is in the top ten clones. This specimen was cultured PBMCs, taken from culture after CMV antigen stimulation. The receptors come from a human donor in good health (CMV status not recorded). Some clones in this sample may be carry-over from other donors' samples.

This clonotype has a handful of counts. This sequence joins TRBV7-9 and TRBJ2-5; D is perhaps TRBD2 (6 bases). This CDR3 is built from 15 residues. Germline V gives CDR1 SEHNR, CDR2 FQNEAQ (reference sequence). V dropped 0 bases and J dropped 1 base, with 9 bases sitting between them. The DNA of the CDR3 is TGTGCCAGCAGCTTAGCTGGGACTTTCCAAGAGACCCAGTACTTC. Translated, it gives CASSLAGTFQETQYF.

The rearrangement links TRBV12-3 or TRBV12-4 to TRBJ1-1; D is undetermined. This CDR3 region has 14 residues. Trimming removed 2 bases from V and 0 bases from J, with 7 bases in between. CDR3 in DNA: TGTGCCAGCAGTTTACTAGCTATGAACACTGAAGCTTTCTTT. It codes for CASSLLAMNTEAFF.

This clonotype was picked up many times. The V and J genes are TRBV28 and TRBJ2-7; no firm D call. V lost 6 bases to trimming and J lost 0 bases, with 9 bases between them. The CDR3 totals 13 residues. The V gene's germline CDR1 is MDHEN and CDR2 SYDVKM. CDR3 DNA sequence: TGTGCCAGCAGCTTGGCGGCCTCCTACGAGCAGTACTTC. The encoded protein is CASSLAASYEQYF.